This entry lists 17 T cell receptor beta chains sequenced from one sample in a study of identical twins' blood T cells. TCRdb re-analysed the 5' RACE reads in MiXCR, keeping a single row per CDR3 protein. The profile covers 350,000 to 400,000 distinct CDR3 sequences, with about 28% appearing a single time and about 6% taken by the ten largest. Sequenced: PBMCs. All receptors derive from a woman aged 18-49 years in good health.

V and J are TRBV7-8 and TRBJ2-7, with 10 bases fitting TRBD2. The J segment lost 4 bases and the V segment lost 5 bases, leaving 11 bases of the junction unmatched. The CDR3 sequence is 16 residues long. CDR1 is SGHVS, CDR2 FQNEAQ, per germline. The CDR3 spells CASSASGTSASYEQYF. The DNA of the CDR3 is TGTGCCAGCAGCGCCTCCGGGACTAGCGCATCTTACGAGCAGTACTTC. Full variable domain (outside the CDR3, taken from reference TRBV7-8 and TRBJ2-7): GAGVSQSPRYKVAKRGQDVALRCDPISGHVSLFWYQQALGQGPEFLTYFQNEAQLDKSGLPSDRFFAERPEGSVSTLKIQRTQQEDSAVYLCASSASGTSASYEQYFGPGTRLTVT.

This clonotype was seen only a few times. The chain joins TRBV20-1 to TRBJ1-1, with 7 bases matching TRBD1. There are 13 residues in the CDR3. The germline V gene encodes CDR1 DFQATT and CDR2 SNEGSKA (reference sequence). The J segment lost 7 bases and the V segment lost 3 bases, leaving 8 bases of the junction unmatched. The CDR3 spells CSARPGQSLEAFF. CDR3 sequence (DNA): TGCAGTGCTAGGCCGGGACAGAGCCTTGAAGCTTTCTTT.

Turning to this clonotype: At one boundary the junction diverges from the germline segment, which might be a read error. The chain recombines TRBV7-9 with TRBJ1-2; D remains ambiguous. The CDR3 contains 16 residues. CDR1 and CDR2 from the germline V gene are SEHNR and FQNEAQ (reference sequence). The CDR3 spells CASGLNHQENPYGYTF. DNA for the CDR3: TGTGCCAGCGGCTTAAACCATCAGGAGAACCCCTATGGCTACACCTTC.

This clonotype appeared a few times. V and J are TRBV2 and TRBJ1-5; D may be TRBD1 (5 bases). V was shortened by 6 bases and J by 5 bases, with 14 bases between the two germline ends. This CDR3 region has 14 residues. Germline V gene data show CDR1 as SNHLY and CDR2 as FYNNEI. CDR3 sequence (DNA): TGTGCCAGCAGGCGAGGGATAGGGGATCAGCCCCAGCATTTT. The encoded protein is CASRRGIGDQPQHF. Complete variable domain (other parts from reference TRBV2 and TRBJ1-5): EPEVTQTPSHQVTQMGQEVILRCVPISNHLYFYWYRQILGQKVEFLVSFYNNEISEKSEIFDDQFSVERPDGSNFTLKIRSTKLEDSAMYFCASRRGIGDQPQHFGDGTRLSIL.

The chain couples TRBV12-3 or TRBV12-4 to TRBJ2-3; 7 bases are a match to TRBD1. The CDR3 spans 15 residues. The V and J ends lost 10 bases and 2 bases, in that order; junction bases with no gene match: 12. The CDR3 loop is CATKTRGGITDTQYF. In nucleotides, the CDR3 is TGTGCCACCAAAACGCGAGGGGGCATCACAGATACGCAGTATTTT.

This chain joins TRBV5-1 and TRBJ2-1; possible D gene TRBD1, 5 bases. This CDR3 comprises 17 residues. Trimming removed 0 bases from V and 3 bases from J, with 16 bases in between. The germline V gene has CDR1 SGHRS and CDR2 YFSETQ. The CDR3 spells CASSLGMAGWNYNEQFF. The CDR3 nucleotides read TGCGCCAGCAGCTTGGGAATGGCAGGGTGGAACTACAATGAGCAGTTCTTC.

Many counts were recorded for this clonotype. The chain recombines TRBV12-3 or TRBV12-4 with TRBJ1-4; D possibly corresponds to TRBD1 (5 bases). V dropped 6 bases and J dropped 0 bases, with 8 bases sitting between them. The CDR3 is made up of 14 amino acids. CDR3 in amino acids: CASSQQATNEKLFF. The CDR3 DNA reads TGTGCCAGCAGCCAACAGGCAACTAATGAAAAACTGTTTTTT.

The chain uses TRBV5-1 and TRBJ1-1; D perhaps matches TRBD1 (5 bases). Trimming removed 2 bases from V and 3 bases from J, with 17 bases in between. The CDR3 sequence is 16 residues long. CDR1 is SGHRS and CDR2 is YFSETQ in the germline V gene. CDR3 protein: CASSLYLTGKDTEAFF. The CDR3 DNA reads TGCGCCAGCAGCTTATATTTAACAGGAAAGGACACTGAAGCTTTCTTT. Combining the CDR3 with reference TRBV5-1 and TRBJ1-1 gives the whole variable domain KAGVTQTPRYLIKTRGQQVTLSCSPISGHRSVSWYQQTPGQGLQFLFEYFSETQRNKGNFPGRFSGRQFSNSRSEMNVSTLELGDSALYLCASSLYLTGKDTEAFFGQGTRLTVV.

J is TRBJ1-1 and V is TRBV9; D unresolved. Trimming removed 0 bases at V and 1 base at J, with 7 bases between. Germline CDR1 and CDR2: SGDLS and YYNGEE. The CDR3 is made up of 14 amino acids. The CDR3 region has the DNA TGTGCCAGCAGCGTAGTGCTGGCGAACACTGAAGCTTTCTTT. Protein sequence: CASSVVLANTEAFF.

The chain joins TRBV20-1 to TRBJ2-7, with 7 nucleotides matching TRBD2. The CDR3 consists of 14 residues. The germline V gene encodes CDR1 DFQATT and CDR2 SNEGSKA (reference sequence). V trimming: 4 bases; J trimming: 3 bases; junction bases outside the gene matches: 9. The chain's CDR3 is CSAKTLAEGYEQYF. CDR3 DNA sequence: TGCAGTGCTAAAACGCTAGCGGAGGGCTACGAGCAGTACTTC.

Points on this clonotype: A much larger clonotype is one base distant, so this may be a read error. The rearrangement uses TRBV11-3 and TRBJ2-3; TRBD2 matches at 7 bases. Germline V gives CDR1 SGHNT, CDR2 YENEEA. The CDR3 is made up of 16 amino acids. The CDR3 region is CAGSLRGEYSTDTQYF. The DNA for the CDR3 is TGTGCCGGCAGCTTACGGGGGGAGTATAGCACAGATACGCAGTATTTT.

This clonotype has a count of ten or more. The rearrangement links TRBV11-3 to TRBJ2-7; 7 bases are shared with TRBD1. Germline CDR1 SGHNT, CDR2 YENEEA. V shed 5 bases, J shed 0 bases, and the junction held 4 bases outside the gene matches. The CDR3 is 14 amino acids. The CDR3 DNA sequence: TGTGCCAGCAGCGGGACAGTCAACTCCTACGAGCAGTACTTC. Its protein is CASSGTVNSYEQYF.

The chain recombines TRBV20-1 with TRBJ1-2, with 9 positions matching TRBD1. V was clipped by 1 base and J by 6 bases; unmatched bases: 6. In germline, CDR1 is DFQATT, CDR2 SNEGSKA (reference sequence). CDR3 length equals 14 residues. The CDR3 region is CSARVQGAANGYTF. The CDR3 region has the DNA TGCAGTGCTAGAGTACAGGGGGCAGCGAATGGCTACACCTTC.

To note about this clonotype: A read error may account for a junction end that differs from germline. V gene TRBV20-1 combines with J gene TRBJ1-4; the D gene is possibly TRBD1 (6 bases). This CDR3 region has 15 residues. Germline assignment: CDR1 DFQATT and CDR2 SNEGSKA (reference sequence). The CDR3 here is CSARDSGTTHEKLFF. In DNA, the CDR3 is TGCAGTGCTAGAGATTCCGGGACAACTCATGAAAAACTGTTTTTT.

This clonotype was counted at least ten times. J is TRBJ2-1 and V is TRBV6-5; 7 bases are shared with TRBD1. This CDR3 is built from 15 residues. After removal of 0 bases from V and 7 bases from J, the junction contained 6 bases not matched to a gene. Germline CDR1 MNHEY, CDR2 SVGAGI. The CDR3 loop reads CASSYSRTTGNEQFF. The CDR3 DNA sequence: TGTGCCAGCAGTTACTCCAGAACGACAGGGAATGAGCAGTTCTTC.

The V gene is TRBV12-3 or TRBV12-4, the J gene TRBJ1-2; D possibly corresponds to TRBD1 (5 bases). The V and J ends lost 5 bases and 5 bases respectively, with 12 bases between them. The CDR3 length is 13 residues. The DNA for the CDR3 is TGTGCCAGCAGTCCTCAGGGTCAGTATGGCTACACCTTC. Its translation: CASSPQGQYGYTF.

This clonotype has at least ten counts. The chain carries TRBV2 and TRBJ2-7, with D perhaps matching TRBD1 or TRBD2 (5 bases each). The CDR3 has 15 amino acids. With 2 bases removed from V and 0 bases from J, the gap between germline ends came to 11 bases. Per the germline V gene, CDR1 is SNHLY and CDR2 is FYNNEI. For the CDR3, the DNA is TGTGCCAGCAGTGAAAGTTGGGACCGCTCCTACGAGCAGTACTTC. Amino acid sequence: CASSESWDRSYEQYF.